These 10 T cell receptor beta chains originate from one sample sequenced in a study of cytomegalovirus exposure and HLA in healthy donors. PCR used 60 Vbeta primers and 13 Jbeta primers. Profiled with immunoSEQ multiplex PCR; TCRdb holds only in-frame clones, not every one. The profile covers over 150,000 clones, with about 78% appearing a single time and less than 15% taken by the ten largest. Sample: PBMCs. Receptor source: a woman aged 45-65 years in good health and CMV-seropositive.

CDR3 bases: TGCGCCAGCAGCTATCAATCAATGACAGGGATGGGGACAGATACGCAGTATTTT. Translating gives CASSYQSMTGMGTDTQYF. The V and J genes are TRBV5-1 and TRBJ2-3; 7 nucleotides match TRBD1. Looked up from germline, CDR1 is SGHRS and CDR2 is YFSETQ. The CDR3 spans 18 residues. Losses at the gene ends were 3 bases for V and 3 bases for J; bases not matched to a gene: 16. Combining the CDR3 with reference TRBV5-1 and TRBJ2-3 gives the whole variable domain KAGVTQTPRYLIKTRGQQVTLSCSPISGHRSVSWYQQTPGQGLQFLFEYFSETQRNKGNFPGRFSGRQFSNSRSEMNVSTLELGDSALYLCASSYQSMTGMGTDTQYFGPGTRLTVL.

This clone has only a few counts. The V call is TRBV25-1, the J call TRBJ1-4, with 7 positions matching TRBD1. From germline, CDR1 is MGHDK and CDR2 SYGVNS. CDR3 length: 14 residues. V lost 6 bases to trimming and J lost 6 bases; unmatched junction nucleotides: 7. The CDR3 DNA reads as TGTGCCAGCAGCCGACAGGGCGGGGATGAAAAACTGTTTTTT. Its protein product is CASSRQGGDEKLFF.

J is TRBJ1-6 and V is TRBV7-3; D may be TRBD1 (6 bases). The CDR3 spans 14 residues. Germline CDR1 SGHTA, CDR2 FQGTGA. Trimming took off 5 bases at V and 9 bases at J, with 14 bases between the two ends. The CDR3: CASSRGGMGSPLHF. In DNA, the CDR3 is TGTGCCAGCAGCCGAGGGGGAATGGGTTCACCCCTCCACTTT.

The CDR3 DNA reads as TGTGCCACCAGCAGAGATTTTAGCGGGGGGCGCAATGAGCAGTTCTTC. Amino acids: CATSRDFSGGRNEQFF. The chain has TRBV15 and TRBJ2-1; 10 bases fit TRBD2. Trimming took 0 bases from V and 6 from J; bases not matched to a gene: 5. This CDR3 spans 16 amino acids. Germline CDR1 is LNHNV and CDR2 is YYDKDF (reference sequence).

The genes are TRBV5-1 and TRBJ2-2; a possible D gene is TRBD2 (5 bases). Per the germline V gene, CDR1 is SGHRS and CDR2 is YFSETQ. The CDR3 runs 16 residues. V was shortened by 3 bases and J by 7 bases, with 19 bases between the two germline ends. The CDR3 protein is CASSSEAPPPIGELFF. In DNA, the CDR3 is TGCGCCAGCAGCTCGGAGGCCCCCCCTCCAATCGGGGAGCTGTTTTTT.

The chain recombines TRBV9 with TRBJ2-5, with D tentatively TRBD1 (6 bases). CDR3 length: 15 amino acids. V gave up 3 bases and J gave up 2 bases, with 14 bases separating them. Looked up from germline, CDR1 is SGDLS and CDR2 is YYNGEE. The CDR3 spells CASSETGLRQETQYF. Written as DNA, the CDR3 is TGTGCCAGCAGCGAAACAGGGTTGAGGCAAGAGACCCAGTACTTC.

V gene TRBV6-1 combines with J gene TRBJ2-1; 9 bases align to TRBD2. CDR3 size: 13 residues. Germline V gene lookup returns CDR1 MNHNS and CDR2 SASEGT. The J segment lost 4 bases and the V segment lost 8 bases, leaving 3 bases of the junction unmatched. The CDR3 loop is CASGRGGYNEQFF. DNA of the CDR3: TGTGCCAGCGGGCGGGGGGGATACAATGAGCAGTTCTTC.

This rearrangement joins TRBV30 to TRBJ1-3; 8 bases map to TRBD1. Per the germline V gene, CDR1 is GTSNPN and CDR2 is SVGIG (reference sequence). After removal of 2 bases from V and 0 bases from J, the junction contained 6 bases not matched to a gene. This CDR3 is built from 16 residues. CDR3 sequence reads: CAWSFRGPSSGNTIYF. The CDR3 DNA sequence: TGTGCCTGGAGTTTCAGGGGGCCGAGCTCTGGAAACACCATATATTTT.

CDR3 sequence: CASSQDGVYGYTF. In DNA form, the CDR3 reads TGCGCCAGCAGCCAAGATGGAGTATATGGCTACACCTTC. The rearrangement joins TRBV4-1 to TRBJ1-2; D gene uncertain. V lost 0 bases and J lost 5, with 7 bases in between. Germline lookup yields CDR1 MGHRA and CDR2 YSYEKL. CDR3 length: 13 residues.

The chain combines TRBV7-2 with TRBJ2-3, with TRBD1 as a possible D gene (6 bases). The germline CDR1 and CDR2 sequences are SGHTA and FQGNSA. CDR3 size: 12 residues. V lost 5 bases, J lost 5 bases, and 8 bases lay in between. The CDR3 DNA follows: TGTGCCAGCAGCCCCAGGGGAGATACGCAGTATTTT. This codes for CASSPRGDTQYF.